A single sample is the source of the 2 T cell receptor beta chains below, sequenced in a study of control samples from healthy donors and cancer patients. This table comes from immunoSEQ multiplex PCR, and its TCRdb copy is limited to in-frame clones, with some not included. The data hold roughly 68,000 clones, with around 80% observed a single time. The sequenced material came from blood. The source of these receptors is a man aged 60 to 69 in good health.

This clone has a single count. The rearrangement joins TRBV27 to TRBJ2-2; no firm D call. Looked up from germline, CDR1 is MNHEY and CDR2 is SMNVEV (reference sequence). The CDR3 runs to 13 residues. V lost 0 bases and J 6 bases, leaving 5 bases between the germline ends. The CDR3 sequence: CASSLSGPGELFF. The CDR3 DNA sequence: TGTGCCAGCAGTTTATCTGGACCCGGGGAGCTGTTTTTT.

The rearrangement uses TRBV18 and TRBJ2-7, with 13 bases aligning to TRBD2. V shed 3 bases and J 5 bases; nucleotides not matched to a gene: 7. This CDR3 contains 16 residues. Germline values: CDR1 KGHSH, CDR2 LQKENI. The chain's CDR3 is CASSPRTSGSSNEQYF. The CDR3 DNA is TGTGCCAGCTCACCTCGGACTAGCGGGAGTTCTAACGAGCAGTACTTC.